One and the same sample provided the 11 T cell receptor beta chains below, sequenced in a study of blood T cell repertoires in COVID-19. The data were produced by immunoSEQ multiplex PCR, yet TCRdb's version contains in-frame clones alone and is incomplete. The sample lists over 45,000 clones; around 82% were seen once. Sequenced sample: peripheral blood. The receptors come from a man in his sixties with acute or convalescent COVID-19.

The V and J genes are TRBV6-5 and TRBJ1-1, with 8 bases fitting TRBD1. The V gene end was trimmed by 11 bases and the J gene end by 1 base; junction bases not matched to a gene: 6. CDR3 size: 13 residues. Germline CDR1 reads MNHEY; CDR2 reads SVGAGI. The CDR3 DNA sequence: TGTGCCGTCACCGGGACAGGGAACACTGAAGCTTTCTTT. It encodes CAVTGTGNTEAFF.

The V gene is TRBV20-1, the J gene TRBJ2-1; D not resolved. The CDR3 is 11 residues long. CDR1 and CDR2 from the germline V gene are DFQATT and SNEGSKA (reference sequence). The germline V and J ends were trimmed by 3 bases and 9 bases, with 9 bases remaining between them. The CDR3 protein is CSASPLVEQFF. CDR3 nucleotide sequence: TGCAGTGCTAGCCCTCTCGTTGAGCAGTTCTTC.

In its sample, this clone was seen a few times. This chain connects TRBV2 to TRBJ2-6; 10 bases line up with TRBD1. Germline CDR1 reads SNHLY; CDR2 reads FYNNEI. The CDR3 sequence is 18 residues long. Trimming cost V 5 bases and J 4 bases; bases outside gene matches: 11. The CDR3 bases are TGTGCCAGCAGTAGACTGACAGGGGGCGCAACGGGGGCCAACGTCCTGACTTTC. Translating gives CASSRLTGGATGANVLTF.

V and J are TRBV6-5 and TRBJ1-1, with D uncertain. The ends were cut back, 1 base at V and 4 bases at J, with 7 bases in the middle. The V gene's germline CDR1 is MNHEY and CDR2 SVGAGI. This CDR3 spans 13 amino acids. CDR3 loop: CASSYWSGTEAFF. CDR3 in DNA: TGTGCCAGCAGTTACTGGTCGGGCACTGAAGCTTTCTTT.

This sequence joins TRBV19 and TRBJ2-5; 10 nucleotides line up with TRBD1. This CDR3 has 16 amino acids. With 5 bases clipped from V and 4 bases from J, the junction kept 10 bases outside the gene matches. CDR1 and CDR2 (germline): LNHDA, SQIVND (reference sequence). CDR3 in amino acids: CASSLPRDRGGETQYF. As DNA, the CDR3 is TGTGCCAGTAGTCTGCCCCGGGACAGGGGAGGAGAGACCCAGTACTTC.

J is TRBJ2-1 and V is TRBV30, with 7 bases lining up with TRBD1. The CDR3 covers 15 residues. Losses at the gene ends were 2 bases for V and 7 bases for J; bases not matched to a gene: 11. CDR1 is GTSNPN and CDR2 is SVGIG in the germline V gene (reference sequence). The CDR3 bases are TGTGCCTGGAGTTATGGGACAGTGGAAGTGAATGAGCAGTTCTTC. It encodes CAWSYGTVEVNEQFF.

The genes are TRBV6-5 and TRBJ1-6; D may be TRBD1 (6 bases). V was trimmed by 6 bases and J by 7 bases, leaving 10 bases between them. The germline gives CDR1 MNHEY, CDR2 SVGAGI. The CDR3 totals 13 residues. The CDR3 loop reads CASSPGANSPLHF. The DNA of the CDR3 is TGTGCCAGCAGCCCAGGGGCGAATTCACCCCTCCACTTT.

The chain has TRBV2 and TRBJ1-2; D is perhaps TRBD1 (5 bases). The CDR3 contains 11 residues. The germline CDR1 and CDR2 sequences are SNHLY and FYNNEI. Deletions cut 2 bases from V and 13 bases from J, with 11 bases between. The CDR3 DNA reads TGTGCCAGCAGTGAAAGGGAGGGGCCCACCTTC. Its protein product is CASSEREGPTF.

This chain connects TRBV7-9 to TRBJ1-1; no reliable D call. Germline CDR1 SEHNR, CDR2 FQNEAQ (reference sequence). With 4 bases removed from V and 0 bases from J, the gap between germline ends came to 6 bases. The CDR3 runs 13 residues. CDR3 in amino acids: CASSSPVNTEAFF. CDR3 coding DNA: TGTGCCAGCAGCTCCCCGGTGAACACTGAAGCTTTCTTT.

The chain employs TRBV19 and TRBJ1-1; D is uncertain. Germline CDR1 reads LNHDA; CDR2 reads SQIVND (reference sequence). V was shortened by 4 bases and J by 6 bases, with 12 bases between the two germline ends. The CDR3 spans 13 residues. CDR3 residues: CASSRGGNAEAFF. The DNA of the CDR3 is TGTGCCAGTAGTAGGGGAGGTAATGCTGAAGCTTTCTTT.

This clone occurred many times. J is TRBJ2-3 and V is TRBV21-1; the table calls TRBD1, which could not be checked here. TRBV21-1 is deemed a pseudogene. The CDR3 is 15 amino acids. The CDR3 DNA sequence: TGTGCCAGCAGTTCACGAAGGGGGAGCACAGATACGCAGTATTTT. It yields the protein CASSSRRGSTDTQYF.